The text below deals with one TCR beta chain. Source study methods: From reference gene primer amplification, estimates of nucleated cell counts were derived. Libraries were prepared by immunoSEQ multiplex PCR; TCRdb keeps only in-frame clonotypes and omits some of them. That table furnishes V, J and clone size, whereas the DNA furnished D and trimming. The sample yields 300,000 or so clones, 87% seen once. This sample was taken from a study of blood T cell repertoires in COVID-19. For the study at large: Acute-phase and convalescent COVID-19 samples originated in the United States, Italy and Spain.

The germline V gene has CDR1 MNHEY and CDR2 SVGAGI. The V segment lost 2 bases and the J segment 5 bases; nucleotides outside the gene matches: 8. The CDR3 is 16 residues long. V usage is TRBV6-5 and J usage is TRBJ1-2; 10 nucleotides align to TRBD1. This TCR was recovered from a woman between 35 and 50 years old who had recovered from COVID-19. Source material: peripheral blood. The CDR3 DNA reads TGTGCCAGCAGTTACGACAGGGGGCGCGCTGAATATGGCTACACCTTC. It encodes CASSYDRGRAEYGYTF.